Reported below is one T cell receptor (beta chain). CD45RO-negative cells were positively selected for CCR7, leaving out terminally differentiated effector memory CD45RA+ cells. This specimen comes from a study of shared clonotypes between healthy human individuals. The CDR3 extends over 15 amino acids. The V and J ends lost 5 bases and 0 bases respectively, with 14 bases between them. CDR1 and CDR2 (germline): SGHTA, FQGNSA. Each subset's genomic DNA was split evenly across several immunoSEQ plates. Data came from immunoSEQ multiplex PCR; TCRdb stores just in-frame clones and leaves some out. The repertoire holds around 2.1 million clones, with approximately 94% as singletons.

Specimen: naive CD8+ T cells from PBMCs. The clonotype comes from a man between 18 and 35 years old in good health. Some clones in this sample may be carry-over from other donors' samples. The genes are TRBV7-2 and TRBJ2-7, with D maybe TRBD2 (7 bases). CDR3 in DNA: TGTGCCAGCAGCGAAAGGAGGGGGGGCTCCTACGAGCAGTACTTC. Protein product: CASSERRGGSYEQYF.